Presented here are 14 T cell receptor beta chains from one specimen sequenced in a study of radiotherapy plus CTLA-4 blockade in lung cancer. The table came from immunoSEQ multiplex PCR; TCRdb's copy has only in-frame clones and leaves some out. The sample holds approximately 89,000 clones, roughly 79% seen once. This specimen was peripheral blood, taken from a patient treated with radiotherapy plus ipilimumab. All receptors derive from a human donor with non-small cell lung cancer who had a partial response to radiotherapy plus ipilimumab. Some clones in this sample may be carry-over from other donors' samples.

There are a few counts of this clone. The chain links TRBV10-1 to TRBJ2-7, with 8 bases identical to TRBD2. Unmatched junction bases numbered 6, after V lost 5 bases and J lost 6 bases. The germline gives CDR1 WNHNN, CDR2 SYGVQD (reference sequence). The CDR3 consists of 13 residues. CDR3 sequence: CASSRGLEFEQYF. CDR3 sequence (DNA): TGCGCCAGCAGTAGGGGACTAGAATTCGAGCAGTACTTC.

The gene calls are TRBV19 and TRBJ2-2, with 7 bases matching TRBD1. V trimming: 8 bases; J trimming: 0 bases; junction bases outside the gene matches: 18. The CDR3 consists of 19 residues. Germline loops: CDR1 LNHDA, CDR2 SQIVND (reference sequence). CDR3 bases: TGTGCCAGTCGGGGACAGCCAGGAATCTTGCACGCGAACACCGGGGAGCTGTTTTTT. Its translation: CASRGQPGILHANTGELFF.

This clone was recorded once. The V gene is TRBV5-1, the J gene TRBJ2-3; D is possibly TRBD2 (6 bases). The CDR3 covers 15 residues. Trimming cost V 4 bases and J 2 bases, with 14 bases left between them. Germline V gives CDR1 SGHRS, CDR2 YFSETQ. CDR3 nucleotides: TGCGCCAGCAGCCCTACGCCGGACTACACAGATACGCAGTATTTT. It codes for CASSPTPDYTDTQYF.

This CDR3 is CASSLAGGEQFF. The CDR3 DNA reads as TGTGCCAGCAGCTTAGCGGGAGGAGAGCAGTTCTTC. This chain connects TRBV7-3 to TRBJ2-1; 8 bases match TRBD2. Trimming took 2 bases from V and 10 from J; bases not matched to a gene: 1. The CDR3 runs 12 residues. The germline gives CDR1 SGHTA, CDR2 FQGTGA.

This clone showed up just once. The chain has TRBV5-1 and TRBJ1-2, with TRBD1 as a possible D gene (5 bases). CDR3 length equals 14 residues. Germline V CDR1 and CDR2: SGHRS, YFSETQ. V dropped 0 bases and J dropped 7 bases, with 13 bases sitting between them. CDR3 sequence reads: CASSLAGQGGGYTF. The CDR3 DNA follows: TGCGCCAGCAGCTTGGCCGGGCAGGGAGGTGGCTACACCTTC. The full variable domain, with the rest looked up from reference TRBV5-1 and TRBJ1-2, is KAGVTQTPRYLIKTRGQQVTLSCSPISGHRSVSWYQQTPGQGLQFLFEYFSETQRNKGNFPGRFSGRQFSNSRSEMNVSTLELGDSALYLCASSLAGQGGGYTFGSGTRLTVV.

V is TRBV27 and J is TRBJ1-2; D call uncertain. The CDR3 extends over 13 amino acids. The V and J ends lost 6 bases and 7 bases respectively, with 15 bases between them. Germline CDR1 reads MNHEY; CDR2 reads SMNVEV (reference sequence). As DNA, the CDR3 is TGTGCCAGCAGCCTCGGGGTGGCCTGTGGCTACACCTTC. Protein product: CASSLGVACGYTF.

Only one count was recorded for this clone. The gene calls are TRBV10-1 and TRBJ2-1, with 9 positions matching TRBD2. With V trimmed by 1 base and J by 5 bases, 6 bases remained unmatched. The CDR3 is 16 residues long. Per the germline V gene, CDR1 is WNHNN and CDR2 is SYGVQD (reference sequence). CDR3 loop: CASSEWISGRHNEQFF. Written as DNA, the CDR3 is TGCGCCAGCAGTGAGTGGATTAGCGGGAGACACAATGAGCAGTTCTTC.

This rearrangement joins TRBV18 to TRBJ2-7; D possibly corresponds to TRBD2 (5 bases). There are 15 residues in the CDR3. In germline, CDR1 is KGHSH, CDR2 LQKENI. Trimming removed 0 bases from V and 5 bases from J, with 14 bases in between. CDR3 residues: CASSPPVRGSNEQYF. The CDR3 DNA reads as TGTGCCAGCTCACCACCGGTAAGAGGGTCCAACGAGCAGTACTTC.

The genes are TRBV28 and TRBJ2-1; TRBD1 agrees at 8 bases. V trimming: 3 bases; J trimming: 8 bases; junction bases outside the gene matches: 9. The CDR3 runs to 15 residues. CDR1 and CDR2 (germline): MDHEN, SYDVKM. CDR3 bases: TGTGCCAGCAGTTTCAGTTCACCGACAGGGGATGAGCAGTTCTTC. The encoded protein is CASSFSSPTGDEQFF.

The V and J genes are TRBV4-2 and TRBJ1-1; D not resolved. The germline V gene has CDR1 LGHNA and CDR2 YNFKEQ. The CDR3 spans 16 residues. V was trimmed by 0 bases and J by 1 base, leaving 12 bases between them. The CDR3 DNA sequence: TGTGCCAGCAGCCAAGAGGTGCAGGTCAGGAACACTGAAGCTTTCTTT. It codes for CASSQEVQVRNTEAFF.

The rearrangement uses TRBV19 and TRBJ2-5; 7 nucleotides line up with TRBD2. With 7 bases clipped from V and 2 bases from J, the junction kept 7 bases outside the gene matches. The germline CDR1 and CDR2 sequences are LNHDA and SQIVND (reference sequence). CDR3 size: 14 residues. The CDR3 region has the DNA TGTGCCAGTACCAGCCAGGGACTACAAGAGACCCAGTACTTC. Translating gives CASTSQGLQETQYF.

This clone is a singleton in its sample. The chain links TRBV27 to TRBJ2-1; 8 bases map to TRBD2. CDR1 and CDR2 from the germline V gene are MNHEY and SMNVEV (reference sequence). After removal of 2 bases from V and 9 bases from J, the junction contained 9 bases not matched to a gene. This CDR3 spans 15 amino acids. The CDR3 loop is CASSLRAGGAGEQFF. The CDR3 coding sequence is TGTGCCAGCAGTTTACGGGCGGGAGGCGCGGGTGAGCAGTTCTTC.

This chain links TRBV6-4 with TRBJ2-6, with 7 bases identical to TRBD2. The ends lost 7 bases at V and 1 base at J; junction bases unmatched: 19. The CDR3 totals 20 residues. Germline V gene lookup returns CDR1 MRHNA and CDR2 SNTAGT. The CDR3 region has the DNA TGTGCCAGCACCTCGATAAGGGAGGGAGGGAGTAGGTCTGGGGCCAACGTCCTGACTTTC. It specifies CASTSIREGGSRSGANVLTF.

The chain joins TRBV5-1 to TRBJ2-5; 7 nucleotides agree with TRBD1. After removal of 0 bases from V and 3 bases from J, the junction contained 5 bases not matched to a gene. CDR1 and CDR2 from the germline V gene are SGHRS and YFSETQ. The CDR3 runs to 15 residues. CDR3 in DNA: TGCGCCAGCAGCTTGGTCCGAGGACAGGAAGAGACCCAGTACTTC. Translating gives CASSLVRGQEETQYF.